This TCR beta chain comes out of a study of T cell repertoires and Cas9 in healthy adults. Overall study: CD4 and CD8 compartments: SpCas9-reactive T cells profiled for potency, cytotoxicity, lineage.

This CDR3 has 13 amino acids. Trimming pared 6 bases from V and 1 base from J, leaving 9 bases between. Germline lookup yields CDR1 MNHNS and CDR2 SASEGT. TCRdb's table, derived via immunoSEQ multiplex PCR, lists solely in-frame clones and lacks some. The table has approximately 22,000 clones, roughly nine tenths seen once. A word on this clone: Its target is not known.

Study-wide points: In vitro, SpCas9-reactive Tregs were reported to curb effector T cell proliferation and function.

Sequenced input: CD4+ effector T cells (CD127+, CD25-, CD137-, CD154-) from PBMCs; culture status not recorded. The chain links TRBV6-1 to TRBJ1-2; D gene uncertain. The clonotype originates from a human donor in good health. In nucleotides, the CDR3 is TGTGCCAGCAGGAGCGGCCTTAACTATGGCTACACCTTC. Translating it yields CASRSGLNYGYTF.